A single sample is the source of the 21 T cell receptor beta chains below, sequenced in a study of cytomegalovirus exposure and HLA in healthy donors. Both 60 Vbeta primers and 13 Jbeta primers went into the PCR. The assay was immunoSEQ multiplex PCR, and TCRdb's table has in-frame clones only and misses some. The repertoire has around 200,000 clones, roughly 60% of them found once; the top ten carry around 2.9%. Specimen: PBMCs. The source of these receptors is a man between 40 and 49 years old in good health and CMV-seronegative.

This clone was seen a handful of times. J is TRBJ2-7 and V is TRBV7-9; TRBD2 might be the D (6 bases). The CDR3 runs 14 residues. Trimming shortened V by 2 bases and J by 7 bases, and 15 bases separated the two germline ends. CDR1 and CDR2 from the germline V gene are SEHNR and FQNEAQ (reference sequence). In nucleotides, the CDR3 is TGTGCCAGCAGCTTATCGGCGGGAAGCGGGGAGCAGTACTTC. Translation gives CASSLSAGSGEQYF.

This clone was recorded a few times. This chain connects TRBV6-5 to TRBJ1-2, with D possibly matching TRBD1 (6 bases). Between the trimmed V and J ends, which lost 6 bases and 7 bases, there was a span of 15 bases. Germline V CDR1 and CDR2: MNHEY, SVGAGI. The CDR3 extends over 13 amino acids. CDR3 region: CASSEQGFGGYTF. The CDR3 DNA reads TGTGCCAGCAGCGAACAGGGATTTGGTGGCTACACCTTC.

The chain has TRBV15 and TRBJ2-1; 7 bases map to TRBD1. CDR3 length: 14 amino acids. Germline CDR1 and CDR2: LNHNV and YYDKDF (reference sequence). J lost 8 bases, V lost 8 bases, and 12 bases had no gene match. The CDR3 sequence is CATFRQGGVDEQFF. DNA for the CDR3: TGTGCCACCTTCAGACAGGGTGGGGTCGATGAGCAGTTCTTC.

The rearrangement joins TRBV14 to TRBJ2-5, with TRBD2 identical over 9 bases. With V trimmed by 1 base and J by 2 bases, 5 bases remained unmatched. The CDR3 loop spans 16 amino acids. CDR1 SGHDN and CDR2 FVKESK come from the germline V gene. CDR3 region: CASSQVLAGRQETQYF. The CDR3 region has the DNA TGTGCCAGCAGCCAAGTGCTAGCGGGGCGTCAAGAGACCCAGTACTTC.

The gene calls are TRBV4-1 and TRBJ2-5; D not certain. Trimming pared 4 bases from V and 5 bases from J, leaving 5 bases between. The CDR3 consists of 11 residues. The germline V gene has CDR1 MGHRA and CDR2 YSYEKL. CDR3 DNA sequence: TGCGCCAGCAGCCCGTGTGAGACCCAGTACTTC. This gives the protein CASSPCETQYF.

A remark on this clone: A read error may account for a junction end that differs from germline. The V call is TRBV5-1, the J call TRBJ2-5; no firm D call. The J call could be wrong; TRBJ2-7 is a better fit for the DNA end. Germline-derived CDR1 and CDR2 are SGHRS and YFSETQ. This CDR3 comprises 13 residues. The CDR3 region is CASSLDGYYEQYF. The CDR3 DNA is TGCGCCAGCAGTTTGGACGGGTACTACGAGCAGTACTTC.

The chain employs TRBV6-5 and TRBJ1-1, with TRBD1 as a possible D gene (6 bases). CDR1 is MNHEY, CDR2 SVGAGI, per germline. V lost 7 bases and J 11 bases, leaving 20 bases between the germline ends. This CDR3 comprises 13 residues. In nucleotides, the CDR3 is TGTGCCAGCATCCGACAGGCCTCCGGTAGGGCTTTCTTT. It yields the protein CASIRQASGRAFF.

The chain has TRBV7-9 and TRBJ2-5; a weak D match, TRBD1 (5 bases). Gene TRBJ2-7 matches the end of the DNA better, so the J call may be wrong. The V gene's germline CDR1 is SEHNR and CDR2 FQNEAQ (reference sequence). The CDR3 is 14 residues long. CDR3 coding DNA: TGTGCCAGCAGCCCCCAGGGATCCTCCTACGAGCAGTACTTC. Amino acids: CASSPQGSSYEQYF.

This chain joins TRBV15 and TRBJ2-2; 7 positions match TRBD1. In germline, CDR1 is LNHNV, CDR2 YYDKDF (reference sequence). The trim removed 0 bases at V and 7 bases at J, leaving 8 bases unmatched. The length of the CDR3 is 16 residues. The CDR3 protein is CATSRDPGQLHGELFF. CDR3 sequence (DNA): TGTGCCACCAGCAGAGATCCGGGACAGTTGCACGGGGAGCTGTTTTTT.

The rearrangement uses TRBV6-5 and TRBJ2-1, with D perhaps matching TRBD1 (6 bases). Trimming pared 0 bases from V and 0 bases from J, leaving 9 bases between. This CDR3 has 16 residues. Germline V CDR1 and CDR2: MNHEY, SVGAGI. The CDR3 coding sequence is TGTGCCAGCAGTTACTCTAGGGGGTTCTCCTACAATGAGCAGTTCTTC. It translates to CASSYSRGFSYNEQFF.

The rearrangement uses TRBV7-2 and TRBJ2-5; D might be TRBD2 (5 bases). Trimming removed 1 base at V and 2 bases at J, with 14 bases between. The CDR3 runs to 16 residues. Germline assignment: CDR1 SGHTA and CDR2 FQGNSA. For the CDR3, the DNA is TGTGCCAGCAGCTTAGGGTCTCGGGAAAATCAAGAGACCCAGTACTTC. It encodes CASSLGSRENQETQYF.

This chain connects TRBV7-2 to TRBJ1-6; TRBD1 is a possible D gene (6 bases). Trimming took off 4 bases at V and 6 bases at J, with 16 bases between the two ends. CDR1 SGHTA and CDR2 FQGNSA come from the germline V gene. The CDR3 contains 16 residues. The CDR3 DNA is TGTGCCAGCAGCTCTACAGGGTCGGCGGGTAATTCACCCCTCCACTTT. Its protein is CASSSTGSAGNSPLHF. The full variable domain, rest sourced from reference TRBV7-2 and TRBJ1-6, is GAGVSQSPSNKVTEKGKDVELRCDPISGHTALYWYRQSLGQGLEFLIYFQGNSAPDKSGLPSDRFSAERTGGSVSTLTIQRTQQEDSAVYLCASSSTGSAGNSPLHFGNGTRLTVT.

In this sample, this clone turned up a few times. V usage is TRBV5-1 and J usage is TRBJ1-1; no reliable D call. Per the germline V gene, CDR1 is SGHRS and CDR2 is YFSETQ. Deletions cut 2 bases from V and 1 base from J, with 12 bases between. This CDR3 spans 15 amino acids. The CDR3 DNA reads as TGCGCCAGCAGCTTTAGAGTGCTACCGAACACTGAAGCTTTCTTT. Residues: CASSFRVLPNTEAFF.

The genes are TRBV28 and TRBJ2-2; possibly TRBD1 for D (6 bases). This CDR3 has 13 amino acids. With 8 bases removed from V and 5 bases from J, the gap between germline ends came to 12 bases. Germline assignment: CDR1 MDHEN and CDR2 SYDVKM. The CDR3 loop reads CASLLGGTGELFF. Here the CDR3 DNA reads TGTGCCAGCCTTCTAGGGGGAACCGGGGAGCTGTTTTTT.

This clone was counted a few times. The chain couples TRBV5-4 to TRBJ2-1; 9 nucleotides match TRBD2. Per the germline V gene, CDR1 is SGHNT and CDR2 is YYREEE (reference sequence). Trimming at V came to 3 bases and at J to 7 bases, leaving 5 bases not matched to a gene. The CDR3 spans 14 residues. The CDR3 region is CASSSASGMNEQFF. CDR3 nucleotides: TGTGCCAGCAGCTCGGCTAGCGGGATGAATGAGCAGTTCTTC.

The chain recombines TRBV7-2 with TRBJ2-3; 14 nucleotides agree with TRBD2. The J segment lost 6 bases and the V segment lost 5 bases, leaving 13 bases of the junction unmatched. There are 18 residues in the CDR3. Germline CDR1 is SGHTA and CDR2 is FQGNSA. CDR3 in amino acids: CASSRRLAGGPSTDTQYF. CDR3 coding DNA: TGTGCCAGCAGCCGGAGACTAGCGGGAGGGCCCTCGACGGATACGCAGTATTTT. The entire variable domain, with the rest obtained from reference TRBV7-2 and TRBJ2-3, is as follows: GAGVSQSPSNKVTEKGKDVELRCDPISGHTALYWYRQSLGQGLEFLIYFQGNSAPDKSGLPSDRFSAERTGGSVSTLTIQRTQQEDSAVYLCASSRRLAGGPSTDTQYFGPGTRLTVL.

This clone was recorded a few times. The chain links TRBV19 to TRBJ1-2, with 8 bases fitting TRBD1. Germline-derived CDR1 and CDR2 are LNHDA and SQIVND (reference sequence). The CDR3 is 15 residues long. J was trimmed by 6 bases and V by 5 bases; bases with no gene match: 11. The CDR3 sequence is CASSPLDRETHGYTF. Written as DNA, the CDR3 is TGTGCCAGTAGTCCCTTGGACAGGGAAACACATGGCTACACCTTC.

This chain connects TRBV6-5 to TRBJ2-3; possibly TRBD1 for D (6 bases). Trimming stripped 6 bases from V and 5 bases from J, with 12 bases between. The CDR3 loop spans 13 amino acids. Germline V CDR1 and CDR2: MNHEY, SVGAGI. CDR3 DNA sequence: TGTGCCAGCAGGACCACAGGGCTAGATACGCAGTATTTT. This sequence encodes CASRTTGLDTQYF.

The gene calls are TRBV5-6 and TRBJ2-1; D might be TRBD1 (5 bases). The CDR3 consists of 16 residues. Looked up from germline, CDR1 is SGHDT and CDR2 is YYEEEE. V dropped 2 bases and J dropped 4 bases, with 16 bases sitting between them. The DNA of the CDR3 is TGTGCCAGCAGCTTCCTCCAGGGCAGTTCATACAATGAGCAGTTCTTC. This sequence encodes CASSFLQGSSYNEQFF. The complete variable domain, with remaining parts taken from reference TRBV5-6 and TRBJ2-1, reads DAGVTQSPTHLIKTRGQQVTLRCSPKSGHDTVSWYQQALGQGPQFIFQYYEEEERQRGNFPDRFSGHQFPNYSSELNVNALLLGDSALYLCASSFLQGSSYNEQFFGPGTRLTVL.

V and J are TRBV6-1 and TRBJ2-7, with D possibly matching TRBD1 (6 bases). The germline gives CDR1 MNHNS, CDR2 SASEGT. V lost 6 bases and J 4 bases, leaving 13 bases between the germline ends. The CDR3 has 13 residues. In DNA, the CDR3 is TGTGCCAGCAGAGAAAACAGGGCATACGAGCAGTACTTC. It translates to CASRENRAYEQYF.

The sample holds a few counts of this clone. The rearrangement uses TRBV27 and TRBJ1-1; a possible D gene is TRBD1 (5 bases). Germline CDR1 reads MNHEY; CDR2 reads SMNVEV (reference sequence). CDR3 length: 15 amino acids. V was shortened by 8 bases and J by 4 bases, with 20 bases between the two germline ends. As DNA, the CDR3 is TGTGCCAGCGCTTTAGAGGACACGGTAGGCACTGAAGCTTTCTTT. The encoded protein is CASALEDTVGTEAFF.